The TCR beta chain described here comes from a study of CD8 T cells in Susac syndrome. This CDR3 is 15 amino acids long. The germline V gene encodes CDR1 LNHDA and CDR2 SQIVND (reference sequence). The V gene end was trimmed by 5 bases and the J gene end by 4 bases; junction bases not matched to a gene: 2. In contrast to the negatively isolated CD8+ and CD4+ T cells, TEMRA cells were FACS-enriched. With random hexamers, reverse transcription was performed on about 0.5 to 1 ug of RNA. TCRdb itself ran the immunoSEQ multiplex PCR reads through MiXCR, one entry per CDR3 protein. The sample consists of roughly 200,000 distinct CDR3 sequences, 85% to 95% of them appearing once.

This TCR derives from a human donor with Susac syndrome. The V gene is TRBV19, the J gene TRBJ2-1; 13 nucleotides agree with TRBD2. Sequencing was performed on CD4+ T cells from PBMCs. The CDR3 nucleotides read TGTGCCAGTAGTCTGGGACTAGCGGGGTACAATGAGCAGTTCTTC. Protein: CASSLGLAGYNEQFF. Together with reference TRBV19 and TRBJ2-1, the CDR3 gives the full variable domain: DGGITQSPKYLFRKEGQNVTLSCEQNLNHDAMYWYRQDPGQGLRLIYYSQIVNDFQKGDIAEGYSVSREKKESFPLTVTSAQKNPTAFYLCASSLGLAGYNEQFFGPGTRLTVL.